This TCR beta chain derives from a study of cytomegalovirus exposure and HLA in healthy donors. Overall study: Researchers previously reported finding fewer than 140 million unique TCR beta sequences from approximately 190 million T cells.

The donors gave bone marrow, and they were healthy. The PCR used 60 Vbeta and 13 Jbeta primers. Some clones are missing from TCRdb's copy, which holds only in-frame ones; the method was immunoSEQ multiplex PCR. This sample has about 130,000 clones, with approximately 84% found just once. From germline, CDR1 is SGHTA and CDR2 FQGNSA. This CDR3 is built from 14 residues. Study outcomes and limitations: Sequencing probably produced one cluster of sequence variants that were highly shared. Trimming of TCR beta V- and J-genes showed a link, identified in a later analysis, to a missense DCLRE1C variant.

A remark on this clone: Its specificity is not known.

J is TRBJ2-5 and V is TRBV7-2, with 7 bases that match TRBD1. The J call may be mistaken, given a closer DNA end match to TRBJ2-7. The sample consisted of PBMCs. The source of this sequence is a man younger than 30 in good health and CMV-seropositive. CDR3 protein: CASSLDRASYEQYF. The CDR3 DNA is TGTGCCAGCAGCCTAGACAGGGCGTCCTACGAGCAGTACTTC.